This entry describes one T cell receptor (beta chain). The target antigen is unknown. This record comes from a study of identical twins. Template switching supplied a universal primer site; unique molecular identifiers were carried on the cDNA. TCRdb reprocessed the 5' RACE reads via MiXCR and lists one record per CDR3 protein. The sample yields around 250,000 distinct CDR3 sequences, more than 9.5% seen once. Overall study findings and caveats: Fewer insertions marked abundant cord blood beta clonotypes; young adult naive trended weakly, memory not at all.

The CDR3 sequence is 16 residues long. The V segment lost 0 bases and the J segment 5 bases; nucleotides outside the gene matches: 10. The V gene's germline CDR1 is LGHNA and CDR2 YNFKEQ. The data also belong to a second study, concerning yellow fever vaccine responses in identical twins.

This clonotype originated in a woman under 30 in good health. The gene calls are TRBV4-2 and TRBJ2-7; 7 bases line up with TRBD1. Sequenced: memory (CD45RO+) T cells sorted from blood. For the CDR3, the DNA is TGTGCCAGCAGCCAAGAAGCCGGGACAGCAAGTGACGAGCAGTACTTC. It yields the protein CASSQEAGTASDEQYF.